Below, 28 T cell receptor beta chains from the same sample are listed, as sequenced in a study of cytomegalovirus exposure and HLA in healthy donors. The PCR employed 60 Vbeta primers together with 13 Jbeta primers. This table comes from immunoSEQ multiplex PCR, and its TCRdb copy is limited to in-frame clones, with some not included. The sample includes 130,000 or so clones, around 87% of them seen just once. Sequenced: PBMCs. The source is a woman aged 30 to 39 in good health and CMV-seronegative.

The chain links TRBV6-5 to TRBJ2-7; D is undetermined. V lost 0 bases to trimming and J lost 0 bases, with 9 bases between them. In germline, CDR1 is MNHEY, CDR2 SVGAGI. This CDR3 is 15 amino acids long. This CDR3 reads CASSYSPLSSYEQYF. CDR3 in DNA: TGTGCCAGCAGTTACTCTCCGCTGAGCTCCTACGAGCAGTACTTC.

This sequence joins TRBV18 and TRBJ1-1; D gene ambiguous. Deletions cut 3 bases from V and 3 bases from J, with 14 bases between. CDR3 length: 15 amino acids. Germline values: CDR1 KGHSH, CDR2 LQKENI. DNA of the CDR3: TGTGCCAGCTCACCGACTAGGGCCGCTGACACTGAAGCTTTCTTT. Encoded protein: CASSPTRAADTEAFF.

The rearrangement links TRBV7-3 to TRBJ2-7, with no clear D. The V and J ends lost 1 base and 3 bases respectively, with 7 bases between them. The CDR3 is made up of 13 amino acids. Germline CDR1 is SGHTA and CDR2 is FQGTGA. In nucleotides, the CDR3 is TGTGCCAGCAGCTTAAGCGGAAACTACGAGCAGTACTTC. It encodes CASSLSGNYEQYF.

This clone was seen more than once but under ten times. The rearrangement joins TRBV9 to TRBJ2-5, with 8 bases lining up with TRBD1. The CDR3 has 15 amino acids. The V gene's germline CDR1 is SGDLS and CDR2 YYNGEE. V shed 4 bases and J 1 base; nucleotides not matched to a gene: 6. As DNA, the CDR3 is TGTGCCAGCAGCCCGACAGGGGCCCCCCAAGAGACCCAGTACTTC. As protein: CASSPTGAPQETQYF. The whole variable domain, remainder taken from reference TRBV9 and TRBJ2-5, is DSGVTQTPKHLITATGQRVTLRCSPRSGDLSVYWYQQSLDQGLQFLIQYYNGEERAKGNILERFSAQQFPDLHSELNLSSLELGDSALYFCASSPTGAPQETQYFGPGTRLLVL.

The chain couples TRBV5-1 to TRBJ2-2; 8 bases fit TRBD2. The CDR3 is 15 residues long. The J segment lost 3 bases and the V segment lost 9 bases, leaving 10 bases of the junction unmatched. Germline values: CDR1 SGHRS, CDR2 YFSETQ. CDR3 DNA sequence: TGCGCCACCCGACGGGGGGGCGGTGACACCGGGGAGCTGTTTTTT. Its protein product is CATRRGGGDTGELFF. The variable domain in full, with the rest retrieved from reference TRBV5-1 and TRBJ2-2, is KAGVTQTPRYLIKTRGQQVTLSCSPISGHRSVSWYQQTPGQGLQFLFEYFSETQRNKGNFPGRFSGRQFSNSRSEMNVSTLELGDSALYLCATRRGGGDTGELFFGEGSRLTVL.

This clone was observed a handful of times. The gene calls are TRBV5-4 and TRBJ2-3; the match to TRBD2 covers 8 bases. CDR3 length equals 18 residues. After removal of 1 base from V and 2 bases from J, the junction contained 12 bases not matched to a gene. In germline, CDR1 is SGHNT, CDR2 YYREEE (reference sequence). CDR3 protein: CASSLSELRGGHTDTQYF. In DNA form, the CDR3 reads TGTGCCAGCAGCTTGTCGGAGCTACGGGGGGGCCACACAGATACGCAGTATTTT.

V gene TRBV5-4 combines with J gene TRBJ2-1; D might be TRBD2 (7 bases). The length of the CDR3 is 17 residues. Trimming removed 3 bases from V and 3 bases from J, with 19 bases in between. CDR1 SGHNT and CDR2 YYREEE come from the germline V gene (reference sequence). CDR3 nucleotides: TGTGCCAGCAGCTCGGACGGGGGGCTACCCCTCTACAATGAGCAGTTCTTC. Its protein product is CASSSDGGLPLYNEQFF.

The chain employs TRBV30 and TRBJ1-6, with D possibly matching TRBD1 (5 bases). This CDR3 spans 16 amino acids. The germline V and J ends were trimmed by 0 bases and 7 bases, with 16 bases remaining between them. Germline V lookup: CDR1 GTSNPN, CDR2 SVGIG (reference sequence). This chain's CDR3 is CAWSVFPQGSNSPLHF. CDR3 nucleotides: TGTGCCTGGAGTGTATTTCCCCAGGGCTCCAATTCACCCCTCCACTTT.

The chain is built from TRBV18 and TRBJ2-7; a weak D match, TRBD2 (6 bases). CDR1 is KGHSH, CDR2 LQKENI, per germline. CDR3 length: 15 amino acids. V was shortened by 6 bases and J by 4 bases, with 19 bases between the two germline ends. The CDR3 loop is CASSPRDSVWYEQYF. CDR3 coding DNA: TGTGCCAGCTCTCCTCGGGACTCCGTATGGTACGAGCAGTACTTC.

This chain links TRBV4-3 with TRBJ2-1; TRBD2 might be the D (6 bases). The length of the CDR3 is 18 residues. CDR1 is LGHNA and CDR2 is YSLEER in the germline V gene. V dropped 0 bases and J dropped 0 bases, with 15 bases sitting between them. The CDR3 loop reads CASSQEVGEVSSYNEQFF. The CDR3 DNA reads as TGCGCCAGCAGCCAAGAAGTGGGGGAGGTTAGCTCCTACAATGAGCAGTTCTTC.

The J gene is TRBJ1-1, the V gene TRBV6-5; TRBD1 matches at 7 bases. The CDR3 spans 13 residues. V lost 6 bases and J lost 5; bases outside the gene matches: 6. CDR1 MNHEY and CDR2 SVGAGI come from the germline V gene. In DNA, the CDR3 is TGTGCCAGCAGACCCCGACAGGGAACTGAAGCTTTCTTT. Translating gives CASRPRQGTEAFF.

J is TRBJ1-3 and V is TRBV16; D unclear. CDR3 length: 12 residues. Germline V gene data show CDR1 as KGHSY and CDR2 as FQNENV. Trimming removed 3 bases from V and 4 bases from J, with 4 bases in between. In nucleotides, the CDR3 is TGTGCCAGCAGCCAGGCAGGAAACACCATATATTTT. It codes for CASSQAGNTIYF.

This sequence joins TRBV7-2 and TRBJ1-1, with 7 bases fitting TRBD1. Germline V CDR1 and CDR2: SGHTA, FQGNSA. Unmatched junction bases numbered 5, after V lost 5 bases and J lost 2 bases. The CDR3 runs 14 residues. The CDR3 nucleotides read TGTGCCAGCAGCCAAGACAGGGAAAACACTGAAGCTTTCTTT. Encoded protein: CASSQDRENTEAFF.

CDR3 loop: CASSIATRGTNQPQHF. DNA for the CDR3: TGTGCCAGTAGTATCGCCACCCGGGGGACCAATCAGCCCCAGCATTTT. This sequence joins TRBV19 and TRBJ1-5; tentative D call: TRBD1 (5 bases). The CDR3 totals 16 residues. Germline V lookup: CDR1 LNHDA, CDR2 SQIVND (reference sequence). V lost 3 bases and J lost 3, with 15 bases in between.

In its sample, this clone was seen a few times. The CDR3 sequence: CASIMNTEAFF. The CDR3 DNA sequence: TGTGCCAGCATTATGAACACTGAAGCTTTCTTT. The chain employs TRBV2 and TRBJ1-1, with no clear D. From germline, CDR1 is SNHLY and CDR2 FYNNEI. With 7 bases removed from V and 0 bases from J, the gap between germline ends came to 3 bases. This CDR3 has 11 amino acids.

This CDR3 reads CASSSPNRGRAGELFF. In DNA form, the CDR3 reads TGCGCCAGCAGCTCACCGAACAGGGGTAGGGCCGGGGAGCTGTTTTTT. This sequence joins TRBV5-1 and TRBJ2-2; TRBD1 aligns across 7 bases. Looked up from germline, CDR1 is SGHRS and CDR2 is YFSETQ. The CDR3 runs 16 residues. The J segment lost 6 bases and the V segment lost 3 bases, leaving 11 bases of the junction unmatched. Drawing the rest from reference TRBV5-1 and TRBJ2-2, the complete variable domain is KAGVTQTPRYLIKTRGQQVTLSCSPISGHRSVSWYQQTPGQGLQFLFEYFSETQRNKGNFPGRFSGRQFSNSRSEMNVSTLELGDSALYLCASSSPNRGRAGELFFGEGSRLTVL.

CDR3: CASSENRDYGYTF. Written as DNA, the CDR3 is TGTGCCAGTAGTGAAAACAGGGACTATGGCTACACCTTC. This chain links TRBV19 with TRBJ1-2; tentative D call: TRBD1 (6 bases). The CDR3 is made up of 13 amino acids. The germline V gene has CDR1 LNHDA and CDR2 SQIVND (reference sequence). V was cut by 5 bases and J by 3 bases, with 10 bases left in between.

This clone was seen only once. The chain couples TRBV11-2 to TRBJ1-1, with a weak D call TRBD1 (5 bases). Germline CDR1 is SGHAT and CDR2 is FQNNGV. This CDR3 contains 12 residues. The germline V and J ends were trimmed by 5 bases and 5 bases, with 9 bases remaining between them. The CDR3: CASSPQGTEAFF. Here the CDR3 DNA reads TGTGCCAGCAGCCCCCAGGGTACTGAAGCTTTCTTT.

The genes are TRBV30 and TRBJ1-2, with TRBD1 as a possible D gene (6 bases). The CDR3 runs 15 residues. Trimming stripped 3 bases from V and 3 bases from J, with 17 bases between. CDR1 and CDR2 (germline): GTSNPN, SVGIG (reference sequence). The CDR3 is CAWRVRGAGDYGYTF. In DNA, the CDR3 is TGTGCCTGGAGAGTCCGGGGGGCGGGGGACTATGGCTACACCTTC.

The chain employs TRBV7-9 and TRBJ1-6, with D perhaps TRBD1 (5 bases). The germline CDR1 and CDR2 sequences are SEHNR and FQNEAQ (reference sequence). The CDR3 runs to 13 residues. Trimming cost V 1 base and J 10 bases, with 8 bases left between them. The CDR3 spells CASSLEGESPLHF. The CDR3 DNA reads as TGTGCCAGCAGCTTAGAAGGGGAATCACCCCTCCACTTT. The variable domain in full, with the rest retrieved from reference TRBV7-9 and TRBJ1-6, is DTGVSQNPRHKITKRGQNVTFRCDPISEHNRLYWYRQTLGQGPEFLTYFQNEAQLEKSRLLSDRFSAERPKGSFSTLEIQRTEQGDSAMYLCASSLEGESPLHFGNGTRLTVT.

The chain recombines TRBV18 with TRBJ1-6; no reliable D call. V was pared by 5 bases and J by 6 bases, with 17 bases between. The CDR3 covers 16 residues. The V gene's germline CDR1 is KGHSH and CDR2 LQKENI. The CDR3 nucleotides read TGTGCCAGCTCATCTCCCTTTCGAGGGAGTAATTCACCCCTCCACTTT. This encodes CASSSPFRGSNSPLHF.

This chain links TRBV7-6 with TRBJ2-7, with D perhaps TRBD2 (5 bases). The germline V gene has CDR1 SGHVS and CDR2 FNYEAQ. Trimming stripped 5 bases from V and 1 base from J, with 18 bases between. The CDR3 length is 16 residues. Here the CDR3 DNA reads TGTGCCAGCAGCCCTCGACTCGGCCCGGGGTCCTACGAGCAGTACTTC. Its translation is CASSPRLGPGSYEQYF.

The chain employs TRBV7-8 and TRBJ2-2; 8 positions match TRBD2. Losses at the gene ends were 10 bases for V and 9 bases for J; bases not matched to a gene: 16. Germline V CDR1 and CDR2: SGHVS, FQNEAQ. This CDR3 spans 15 amino acids. Written as DNA, the CDR3 is TGTGCCACCACATCTGCGGGACTAGAGGCCCGGGAGCTGTTTTTT. It specifies CATTSAGLEARELFF.

The chain recombines TRBV6-6 with TRBJ2-1; 7 bases are a match to TRBD1. The germline CDR1 and CDR2 sequences are MNHNY and SVGAGI (reference sequence). V lost 6 bases and J lost 7; bases outside the gene matches: 15. This CDR3 has 16 residues. This CDR3 reads CASRTSPGQLTNEQFF. The CDR3 nucleotides read TGTGCCAGCAGGACGTCCCCGGGACAGCTTACTAATGAGCAGTTCTTC.

This chain uses TRBV20-1 with TRBJ2-5; no firm D call. V lost 4 bases, J lost 4 bases, and 7 bases lay in between. From germline, CDR1 is DFQATT and CDR2 SNEGSKA (reference sequence). CDR3 length: 11 amino acids. CDR3 DNA sequence: TGCAGTGCTACTCCAGGAGAGACCCAGTACTTC. Translated: CSATPGETQYF.

The chain joins TRBV7-3 to TRBJ2-1, with 11 positions matching TRBD2. In germline, CDR1 is SGHTA, CDR2 FQGTGA. V trimming: 5 bases; J trimming: 9 bases; junction bases outside the gene matches: 6. This CDR3 has 14 residues. CDR3 nucleotides: TGTGCCAGCAGCCCGATAGCGGGAGGGGGTGAGCAGTTCTTC. This sequence encodes CASSPIAGGGEQFF.

This rearrangement joins TRBV10-3 to TRBJ2-7; 11 bases are a match to TRBD1. V dropped 7 bases and J dropped 2; count of bases not matched to a gene: 7. From germline, CDR1 is ENHRY and CDR2 SYGVKD. The CDR3 has 15 residues. The CDR3 nucleotides read TGTGCCATCACGCCCGGGACAGGGGGGCCCTACGAGCAGTACTTC. Translated, it gives CAITPGTGGPYEQYF.

The chain links TRBV5-1 to TRBJ1-2, with TRBD1 identical over 7 bases. The ends lost 5 bases at V and 0 bases at J; junction bases unmatched: 4. The CDR3 is 14 residues long. Germline V CDR1 and CDR2: SGHRS, YFSETQ. CDR3 nucleotides: TGCGCCAGCAGGACAGGGACAACTAACTATGGCTACACCTTC. Translation gives CASRTGTTNYGYTF. Drawing the rest from reference TRBV5-1 and TRBJ1-2, the complete variable domain is KAGVTQTPRYLIKTRGQQVTLSCSPISGHRSVSWYQQTPGQGLQFLFEYFSETQRNKGNFPGRFSGRQFSNSRSEMNVSTLELGDSALYLCASRTGTTNYGYTFGSGTRLTVV.